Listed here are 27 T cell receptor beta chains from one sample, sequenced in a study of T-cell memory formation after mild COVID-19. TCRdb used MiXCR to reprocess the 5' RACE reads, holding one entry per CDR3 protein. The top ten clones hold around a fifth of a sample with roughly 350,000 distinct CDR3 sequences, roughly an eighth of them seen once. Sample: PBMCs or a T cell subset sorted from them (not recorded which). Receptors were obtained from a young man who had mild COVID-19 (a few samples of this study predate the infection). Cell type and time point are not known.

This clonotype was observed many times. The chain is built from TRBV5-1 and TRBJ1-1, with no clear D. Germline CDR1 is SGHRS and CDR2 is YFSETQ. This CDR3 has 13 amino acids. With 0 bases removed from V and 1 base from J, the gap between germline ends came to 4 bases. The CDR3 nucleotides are TGCGCCAGCAGCTTGGAGACGAACACTGAAGCTTTCTTT. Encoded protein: CASSLETNTEAFF.

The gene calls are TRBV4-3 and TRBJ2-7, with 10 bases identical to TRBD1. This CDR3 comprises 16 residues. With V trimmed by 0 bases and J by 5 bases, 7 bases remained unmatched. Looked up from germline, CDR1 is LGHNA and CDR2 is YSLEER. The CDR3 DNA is TGCGCCAGCAGCCAAGATAGGAGACAGGGGGCCAACGAGCAGTACTTC. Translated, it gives CASSQDRRQGANEQYF.

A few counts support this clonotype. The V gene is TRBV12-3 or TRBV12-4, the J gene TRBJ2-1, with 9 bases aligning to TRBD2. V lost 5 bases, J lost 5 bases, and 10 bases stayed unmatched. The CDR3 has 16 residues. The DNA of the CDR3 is TGTGCCAGCAGTCCCGAAGCGGGGGGCGTCGACAATGAGCAGTTCTTC. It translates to CASSPEAGGVDNEQFF.

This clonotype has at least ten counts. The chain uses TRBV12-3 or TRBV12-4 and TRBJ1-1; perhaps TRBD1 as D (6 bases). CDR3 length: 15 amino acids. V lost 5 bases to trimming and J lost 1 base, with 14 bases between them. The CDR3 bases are TGTGCCAGCAGTCCGCAACCGACAGGGAACACTGAAGCTTTCTTT. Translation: CASSPQPTGNTEAFF.

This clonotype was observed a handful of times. CDR3 DNA sequence: TGTGCCAGCAGCGTCGGAAATTATGGTCAGCCCCAGCATTTT. Protein: CASSVGNYGQPQHF. The genes are TRBV7-2 and TRBJ1-5; D remains unclear. Trimming removed 5 bases at V and 6 bases at J, with 14 bases between. Germline V gives CDR1 SGHTA, CDR2 FQGNSA. This CDR3 is built from 14 residues.

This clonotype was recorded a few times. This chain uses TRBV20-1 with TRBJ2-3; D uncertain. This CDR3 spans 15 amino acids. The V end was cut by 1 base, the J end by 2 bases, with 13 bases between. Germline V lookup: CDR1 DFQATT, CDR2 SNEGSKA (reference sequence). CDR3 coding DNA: TGCAGTGCTAGAGGGATATTCCAGGCCACAGATACGCAGTATTTT. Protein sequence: CSARGIFQATDTQYF.

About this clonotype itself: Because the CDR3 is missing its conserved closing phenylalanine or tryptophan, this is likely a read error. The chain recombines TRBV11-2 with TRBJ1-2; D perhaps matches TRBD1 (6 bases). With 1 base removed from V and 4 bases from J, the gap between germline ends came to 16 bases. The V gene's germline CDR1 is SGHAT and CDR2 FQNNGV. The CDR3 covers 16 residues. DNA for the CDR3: TGTGCCAGCAGCTTAGGAATCCCAGGGGTTGGCTATGGCTACACCTTG. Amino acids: CASSLGIPGVGYGYTL.

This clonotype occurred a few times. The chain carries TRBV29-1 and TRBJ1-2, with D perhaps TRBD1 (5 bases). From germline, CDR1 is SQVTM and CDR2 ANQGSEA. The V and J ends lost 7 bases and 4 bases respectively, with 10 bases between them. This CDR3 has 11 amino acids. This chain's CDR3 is CSAGTTYGYTF. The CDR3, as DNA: TGCAGCGCCGGGACGACCTATGGCTACACCTTC.

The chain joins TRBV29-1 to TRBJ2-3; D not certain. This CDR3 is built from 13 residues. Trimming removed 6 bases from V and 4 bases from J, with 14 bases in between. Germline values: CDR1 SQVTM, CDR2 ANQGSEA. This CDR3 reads CSVRLNPADTQYF. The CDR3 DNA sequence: TGCAGCGTCCGACTGAATCCCGCAGATACGCAGTATTTT.

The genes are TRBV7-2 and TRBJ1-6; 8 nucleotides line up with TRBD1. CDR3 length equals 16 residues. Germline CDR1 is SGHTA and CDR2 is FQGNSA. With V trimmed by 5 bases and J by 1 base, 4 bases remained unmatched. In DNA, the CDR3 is TGTGCCAGCAGCCGGACAGGGATATCCTATAATTCACCCCTCCACTTT. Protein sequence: CASSRTGISYNSPLHF. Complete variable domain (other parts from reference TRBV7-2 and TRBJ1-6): GAGVSQSPSNKVTEKGKDVELRCDPISGHTALYWYRQSLGQGLEFLIYFQGNSAPDKSGLPSDRFSAERTGGSVSTLTIQRTQQEDSAVYLCASSRTGISYNSPLHFGNGTRLTVT.

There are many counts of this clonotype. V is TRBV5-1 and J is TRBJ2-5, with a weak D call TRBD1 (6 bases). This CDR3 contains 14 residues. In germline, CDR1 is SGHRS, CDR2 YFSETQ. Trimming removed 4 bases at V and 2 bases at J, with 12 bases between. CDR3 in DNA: TGCGCCAGCAGCCTTCAGGGGATTCAAGAGACCCAGTACTTC. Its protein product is CASSLQGIQETQYF.

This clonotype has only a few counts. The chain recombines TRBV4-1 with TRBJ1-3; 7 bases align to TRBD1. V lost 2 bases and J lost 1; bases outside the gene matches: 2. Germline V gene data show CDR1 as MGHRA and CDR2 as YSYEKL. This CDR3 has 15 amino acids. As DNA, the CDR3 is TGCGCCAGCAGCCAACCCAGGGGGTCTGGAAACACCATATATTTT. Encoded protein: CASSQPRGSGNTIYF.

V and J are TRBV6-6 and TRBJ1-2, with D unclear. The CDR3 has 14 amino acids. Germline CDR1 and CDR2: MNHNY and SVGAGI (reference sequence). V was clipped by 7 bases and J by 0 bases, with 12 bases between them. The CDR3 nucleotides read TGTGCCAGCACCTCCGGGCGATCTAACTATGGCTACACCTTC. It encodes CASTSGRSNYGYTF.

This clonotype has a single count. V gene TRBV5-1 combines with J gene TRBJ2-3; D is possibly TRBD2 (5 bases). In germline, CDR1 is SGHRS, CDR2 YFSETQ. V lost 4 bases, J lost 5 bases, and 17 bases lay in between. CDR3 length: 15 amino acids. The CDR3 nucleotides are TGCGCCAGCAGCATCCGACCGAGCGCGGGAGATACGCAGTATTTT. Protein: CASSIRPSAGDTQYF.

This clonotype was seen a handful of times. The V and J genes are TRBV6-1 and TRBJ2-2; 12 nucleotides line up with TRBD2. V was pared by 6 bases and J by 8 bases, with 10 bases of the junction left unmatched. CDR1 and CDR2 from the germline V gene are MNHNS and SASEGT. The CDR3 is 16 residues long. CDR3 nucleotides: TGTGCCAGCAGCCGACCTAGCGGGGGGGCATATGGGGAGCTGTTTTTT. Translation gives CASSRPSGGAYGELFF.

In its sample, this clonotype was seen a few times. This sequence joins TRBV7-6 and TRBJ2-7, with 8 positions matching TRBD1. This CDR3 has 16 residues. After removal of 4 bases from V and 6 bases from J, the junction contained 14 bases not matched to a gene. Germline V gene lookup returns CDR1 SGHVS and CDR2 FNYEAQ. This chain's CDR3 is CASSSLGQGRSSEQYF. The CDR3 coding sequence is TGTGCCAGCAGCTCCCTTGGACAGGGTCGGAGTAGCGAGCAGTACTTC.

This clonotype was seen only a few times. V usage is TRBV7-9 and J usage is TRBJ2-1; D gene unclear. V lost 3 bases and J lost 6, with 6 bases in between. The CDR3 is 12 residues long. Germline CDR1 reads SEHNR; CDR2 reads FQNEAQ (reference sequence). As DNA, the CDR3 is TGTGCCAGCAGCTTGACGGTCAATGAGCAGTTCTTC. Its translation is CASSLTVNEQFF.

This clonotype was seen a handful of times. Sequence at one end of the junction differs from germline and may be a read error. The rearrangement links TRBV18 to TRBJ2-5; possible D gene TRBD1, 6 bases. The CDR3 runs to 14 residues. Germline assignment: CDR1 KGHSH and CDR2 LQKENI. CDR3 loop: CASSPQRQDPLTNF. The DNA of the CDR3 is TGTGCCAGCTCACCACAGCGACAGGATCCACTCACGAACTTC.

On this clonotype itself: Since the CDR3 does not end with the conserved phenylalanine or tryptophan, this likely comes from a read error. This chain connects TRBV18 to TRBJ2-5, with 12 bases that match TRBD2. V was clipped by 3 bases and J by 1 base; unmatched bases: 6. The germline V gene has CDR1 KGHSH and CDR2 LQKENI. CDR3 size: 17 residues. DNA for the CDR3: TGTGCCAGCTCACCGACGACTAGCGGGGGCCTCCAAGAGACCCAGTACTTA. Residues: CASSPTTSGGLQETQYL.

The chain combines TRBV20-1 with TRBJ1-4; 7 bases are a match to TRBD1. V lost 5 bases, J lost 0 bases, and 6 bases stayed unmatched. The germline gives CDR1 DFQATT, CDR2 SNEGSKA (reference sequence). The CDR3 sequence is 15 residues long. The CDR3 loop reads CSAHRGFATNEKLFF. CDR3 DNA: TGCAGTGCTCACAGGGGTTTTGCAACTAATGAAAAACTGTTTTTT.

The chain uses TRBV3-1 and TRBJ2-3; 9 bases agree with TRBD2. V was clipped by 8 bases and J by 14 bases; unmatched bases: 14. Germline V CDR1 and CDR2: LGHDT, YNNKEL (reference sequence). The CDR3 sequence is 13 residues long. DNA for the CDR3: TGTGCCAGCTCGGTACAAGCGGGGGGCACCCCGTATTTT. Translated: CASSVQAGGTPYF.

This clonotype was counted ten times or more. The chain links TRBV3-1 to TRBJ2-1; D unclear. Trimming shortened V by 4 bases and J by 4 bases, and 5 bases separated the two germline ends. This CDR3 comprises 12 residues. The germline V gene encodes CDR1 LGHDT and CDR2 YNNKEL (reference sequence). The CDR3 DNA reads TGTGCCAGCAGCCTTAGGTACAATGAGCAGTTCTTC. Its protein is CASSLRYNEQFF.

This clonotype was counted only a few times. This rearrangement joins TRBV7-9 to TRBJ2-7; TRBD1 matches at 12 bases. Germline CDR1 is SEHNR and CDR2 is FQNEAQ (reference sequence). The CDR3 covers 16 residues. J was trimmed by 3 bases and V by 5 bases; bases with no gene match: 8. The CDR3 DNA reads TGTGCCAGCAGCCCCGGGGACAGGGGGCGTTTCTACGAGCAGTACGTC. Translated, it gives CASSPGDRGRFYEQYV.

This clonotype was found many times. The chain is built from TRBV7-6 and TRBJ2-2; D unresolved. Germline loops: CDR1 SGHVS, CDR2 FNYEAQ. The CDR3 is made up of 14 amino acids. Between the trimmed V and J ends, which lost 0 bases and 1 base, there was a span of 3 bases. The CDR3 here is CASSLAGNTGELFF. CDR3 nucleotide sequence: TGTGCCAGCAGCTTAGCTGGGAACACCGGGGAGCTGTTTTTT.

For the CDR3, the DNA is TGTGCCAGCAGCTTGTCCCCAGCCGAAGCTTTCTTT. It yields the protein CASSLSPAEAFF. The rearrangement joins TRBV7-9 to TRBJ1-1; D ambiguous. The V end lost 3 bases, the J end lost 8 bases, and 10 bases lay between the germline ends. The germline V gene encodes CDR1 SEHNR and CDR2 FQNEAQ (reference sequence). The CDR3 totals 12 residues.

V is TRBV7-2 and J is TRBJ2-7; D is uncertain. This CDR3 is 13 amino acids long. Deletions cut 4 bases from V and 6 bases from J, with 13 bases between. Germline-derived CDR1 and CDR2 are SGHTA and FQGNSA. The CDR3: CASSSYGRSEQYF. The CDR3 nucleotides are TGTGCCAGCAGCTCTTATGGAAGGAGCGAGCAGTACTTC.

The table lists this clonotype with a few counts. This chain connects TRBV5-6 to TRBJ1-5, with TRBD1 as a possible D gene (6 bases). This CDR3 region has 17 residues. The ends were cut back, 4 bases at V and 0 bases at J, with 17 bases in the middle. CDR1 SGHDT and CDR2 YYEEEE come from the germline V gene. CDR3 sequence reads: CASSTARDTYSNQPQHF. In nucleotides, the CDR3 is TGTGCCAGCAGCACCGCCCGGGACACTTATAGCAATCAGCCCCAGCATTTT.